The clone carrying this T cell receptor beta chain was found a few times. Antigen unknown. This sample is drawn from a study of T and B cells in COVID-19 patients. Overall study context: Blood was sampled from COVID-19 patients who were either actively infected or recovered.

CDR1 and CDR2 from the germline V gene are KGHDR and SFDVKD. The junction had 10 bases not matched to a gene; V was cut back by 12 bases and J by 8 bases. This CDR3 has 12 residues. BIOMED2 TRB-A/B primer pools were used in multiplex TRB PCR. TCRdb reprocessed the multiplex PCR reads with MiXCR, giving one entry per CDR3 protein. The table records over 7,500 distinct CDR3 sequences, about 30% of them present only once. Overall study results and limits: Exclusive to the recovered cohort were some 2,500 TCR clusters, around 31 of them with low generation probability. At recovery TRB diversity and richness exceeded healthy donors, after highly clonal active COVID-19 repertoires.

Blood genomic DNA input for TRB amplification was roughly 220-500 ng. This TCR was recovered from a human donor with active COVID-19. Sequenced: blood. The chain recombines TRBV24-1 with TRBJ2-3; 7 nucleotides match TRBD2. This CDR3 reads CAPRLAEGTQYF. CDR3 in DNA: TGTGCCCCTCGACTAGCCGAAGGTACGCAGTATTTT.